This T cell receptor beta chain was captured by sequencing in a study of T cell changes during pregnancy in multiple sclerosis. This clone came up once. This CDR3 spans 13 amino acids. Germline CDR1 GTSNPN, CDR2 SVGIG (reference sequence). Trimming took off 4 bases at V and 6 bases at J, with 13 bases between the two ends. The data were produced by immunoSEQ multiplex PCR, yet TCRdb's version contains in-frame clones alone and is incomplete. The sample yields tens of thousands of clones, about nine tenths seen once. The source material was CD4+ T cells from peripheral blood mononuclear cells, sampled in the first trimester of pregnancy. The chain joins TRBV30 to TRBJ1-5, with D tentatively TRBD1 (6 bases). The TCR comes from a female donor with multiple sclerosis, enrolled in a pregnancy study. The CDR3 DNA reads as TGTGCCTGGACCGCCAGGGGTAGTCAGCCCCAGCATTTT. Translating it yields CAWTARGSQPQHF.